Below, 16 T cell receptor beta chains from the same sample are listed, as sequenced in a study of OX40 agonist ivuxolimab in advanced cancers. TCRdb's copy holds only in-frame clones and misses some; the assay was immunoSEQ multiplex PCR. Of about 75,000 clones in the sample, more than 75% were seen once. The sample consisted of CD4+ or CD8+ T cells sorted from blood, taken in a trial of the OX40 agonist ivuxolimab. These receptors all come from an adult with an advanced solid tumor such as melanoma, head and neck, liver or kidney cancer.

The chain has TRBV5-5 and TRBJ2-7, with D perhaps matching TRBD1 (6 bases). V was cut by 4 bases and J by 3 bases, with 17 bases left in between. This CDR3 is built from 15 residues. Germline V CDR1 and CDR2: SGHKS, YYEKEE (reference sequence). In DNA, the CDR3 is TGTGCCAGCAGCCGTACAGGGACCGGGAACTACGAGCAGTACTTC. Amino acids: CASSRTGTGNYEQYF. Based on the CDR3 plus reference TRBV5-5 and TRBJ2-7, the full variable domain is DAGVTQSPTHLIKTRGQQVTLRCSPISGHKSVSWYQQVLGQGPQFIFQYYEKEERGRGNFPDRFSARQFPNYSSELNVNALLLGDSALYLCASSRTGTGNYEQYFGPGTRLTVT.

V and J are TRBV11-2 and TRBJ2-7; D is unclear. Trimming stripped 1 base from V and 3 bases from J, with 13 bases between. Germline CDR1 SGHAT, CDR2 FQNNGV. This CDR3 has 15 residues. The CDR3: CASSLGPAESYEQYF. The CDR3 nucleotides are TGTGCCAGCAGCTTAGGTCCCGCCGAAAGCTACGAGCAGTACTTC.

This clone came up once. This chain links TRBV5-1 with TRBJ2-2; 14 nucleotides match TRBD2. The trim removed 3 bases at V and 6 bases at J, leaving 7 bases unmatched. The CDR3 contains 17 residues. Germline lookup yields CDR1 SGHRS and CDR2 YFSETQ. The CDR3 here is CASSWGTSGSLAGELFF. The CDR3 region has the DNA TGCGCCAGCAGCTGGGGGACTAGCGGGAGTTTGGCCGGGGAGCTGTTTTTT. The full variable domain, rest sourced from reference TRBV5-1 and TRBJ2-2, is KAGVTQTPRYLIKTRGQQVTLSCSPISGHRSVSWYQQTPGQGLQFLFEYFSETQRNKGNFPGRFSGRQFSNSRSEMNVSTLELGDSALYLCASSWGTSGSLAGELFFGEGSRLTVL.

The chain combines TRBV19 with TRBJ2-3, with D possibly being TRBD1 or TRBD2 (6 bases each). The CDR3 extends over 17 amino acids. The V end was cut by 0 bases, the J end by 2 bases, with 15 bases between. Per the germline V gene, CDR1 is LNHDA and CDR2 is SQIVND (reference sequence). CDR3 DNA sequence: TGTGCCAGTAGTATAGATCAACGGGGGCCCTACACAGATACGCAGTATTTT. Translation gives CASSIDQRGPYTDTQYF.

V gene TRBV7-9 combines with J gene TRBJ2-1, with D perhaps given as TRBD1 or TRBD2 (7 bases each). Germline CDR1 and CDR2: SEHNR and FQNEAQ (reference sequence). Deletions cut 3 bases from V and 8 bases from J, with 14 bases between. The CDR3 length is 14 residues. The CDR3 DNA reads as TGTGCCAGCAGCTTCAAGGGAGGGGGCCATGAGCAGTTCTTC. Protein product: CASSFKGGGHEQFF.

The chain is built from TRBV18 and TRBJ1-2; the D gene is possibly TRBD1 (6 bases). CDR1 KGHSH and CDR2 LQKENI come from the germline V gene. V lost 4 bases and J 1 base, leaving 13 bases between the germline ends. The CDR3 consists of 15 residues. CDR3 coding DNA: TGTGCCAGCTCACAGGCCGGACAGTTTAACTATGGCTACACCTTC. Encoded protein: CASSQAGQFNYGYTF.

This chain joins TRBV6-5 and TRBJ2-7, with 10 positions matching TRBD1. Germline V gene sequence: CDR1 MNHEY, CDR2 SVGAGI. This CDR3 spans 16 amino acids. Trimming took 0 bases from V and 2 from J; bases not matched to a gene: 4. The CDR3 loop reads CASSYSDRGPPYEQYF. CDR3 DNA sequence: TGTGCCAGCAGTTACTCCGACAGGGGGCCCCCCTACGAGCAGTACTTC.

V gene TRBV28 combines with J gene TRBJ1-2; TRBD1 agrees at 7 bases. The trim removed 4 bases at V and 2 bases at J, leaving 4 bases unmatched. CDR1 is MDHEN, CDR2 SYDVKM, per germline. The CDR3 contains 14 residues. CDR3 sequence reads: CASSSSTGNYGYTF. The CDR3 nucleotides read TGTGCCAGCAGTTCCTCGACAGGGAACTATGGCTACACCTTC.

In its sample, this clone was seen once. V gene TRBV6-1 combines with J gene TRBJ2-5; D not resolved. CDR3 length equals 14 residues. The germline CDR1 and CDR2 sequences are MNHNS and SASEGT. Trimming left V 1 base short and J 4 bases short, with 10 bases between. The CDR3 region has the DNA TGTGCCAGCAGTGAAGACTACCCCAGAGAGACCCAGTACTTC. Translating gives CASSEDYPRETQYF.

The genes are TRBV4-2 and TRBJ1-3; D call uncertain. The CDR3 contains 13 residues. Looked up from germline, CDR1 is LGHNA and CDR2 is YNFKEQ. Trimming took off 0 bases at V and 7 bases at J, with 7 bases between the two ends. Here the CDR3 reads CASSQDRPNTIYF. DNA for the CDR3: TGTGCCAGCAGCCAAGATCGGCCGAACACCATATATTTT.

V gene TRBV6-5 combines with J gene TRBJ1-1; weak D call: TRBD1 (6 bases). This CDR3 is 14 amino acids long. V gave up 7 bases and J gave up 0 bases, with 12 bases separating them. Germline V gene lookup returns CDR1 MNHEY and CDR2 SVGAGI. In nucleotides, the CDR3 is TGTGCCAGCACCCGGGACACCTTGAACACTGAAGCTTTCTTT. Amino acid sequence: CASTRDTLNTEAFF.

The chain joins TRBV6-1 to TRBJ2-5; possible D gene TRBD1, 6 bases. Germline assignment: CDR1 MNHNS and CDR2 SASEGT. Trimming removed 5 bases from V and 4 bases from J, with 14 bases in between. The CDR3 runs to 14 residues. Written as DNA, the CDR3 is TGTGCCAGCAGTATGGACAGAAGGGGAGAGACCCAGTACTTC. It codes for CASSMDRRGETQYF.

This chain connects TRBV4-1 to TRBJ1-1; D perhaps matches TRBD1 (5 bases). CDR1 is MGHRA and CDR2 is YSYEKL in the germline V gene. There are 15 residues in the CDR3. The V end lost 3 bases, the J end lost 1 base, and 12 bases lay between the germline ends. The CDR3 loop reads CASSHEGRPNTEAFF. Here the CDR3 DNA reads TGCGCCAGCAGCCATGAGGGGCGACCGAACACTGAAGCTTTCTTT.

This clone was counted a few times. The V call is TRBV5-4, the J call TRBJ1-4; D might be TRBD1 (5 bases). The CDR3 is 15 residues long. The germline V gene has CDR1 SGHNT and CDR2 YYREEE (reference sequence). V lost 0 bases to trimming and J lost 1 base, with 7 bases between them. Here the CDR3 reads CASSLGGGTNEKLFF. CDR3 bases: TGTGCCAGCAGCTTGGGGGGGGGAACTAATGAAAAACTGTTTTTT.

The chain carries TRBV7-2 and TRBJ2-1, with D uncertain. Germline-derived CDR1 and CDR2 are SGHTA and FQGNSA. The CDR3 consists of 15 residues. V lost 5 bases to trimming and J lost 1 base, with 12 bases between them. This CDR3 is CASSRNSRSYNEQFF. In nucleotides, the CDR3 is TGTGCCAGCAGCCGAAATAGTAGATCCTACAATGAGCAGTTCTTC.

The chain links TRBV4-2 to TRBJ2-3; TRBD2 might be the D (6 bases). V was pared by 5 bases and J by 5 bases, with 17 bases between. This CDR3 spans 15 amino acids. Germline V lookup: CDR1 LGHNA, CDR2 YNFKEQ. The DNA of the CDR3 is TGTGCCAGCAGCGCTGGTGGGCTAGCGTTAGATACGCAGTATTTT. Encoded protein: CASSAGGLALDTQYF.